This T cell receptor (beta chain) was retrieved from a study of long-term antiretroviral therapy in people with HIV. About the study: Samples from the earliest time points predate the 2015 immediate-ART recommendation by about a decade. Points from the study as a whole: Transplant donor controls retained higher diversity, though diversity increased after ART.

Regarding this clone: Its target is not known.

Germline CDR1 LNHDA, CDR2 SQIVND (reference sequence). The CDR3 has 14 amino acids. With 6 bases clipped from V and 0 bases from J, the junction kept 2 bases outside the gene matches. Every one of the participants with HIV received treatment in the United States. This was the immunoSEQ v3.0 assay at survey level. Assay used: immunoSEQ multiplex PCR; TCRdb lists only in-frame clones, some missing. The sample includes some 30,000 clones, nearly 90% of them seen just once. The gene calls are TRBV19 and TRBJ1-1; 9 bases agree with TRBD1. The TCR originated in a man between 18 and 29 years old with HIV. The specimen comprised unsorted PBMCs, sampled 1.1 years after starting antiretroviral therapy. For the CDR3, the DNA is TGTGCCAGTAGGGGGGACAGGGTGAACACTGAAGCTTTCTTT. Translated: CASRGDRVNTEAFF.